This T cell receptor (beta chain) was profiled in a study of blood T cell repertoires in COVID-19. Study-wide context: Spain, Italy and the United States supplied samples that represented acute and convalescent COVID-19.

CDR1 is LGHDT and CDR2 is YNNKEL in the germline V gene (reference sequence). Trimming cost V 0 bases and J 4 bases, with 9 bases left between them. The CDR3 loop spans 14 amino acids. The authors' processing: Amplifying reference gene primers gave estimates of nucleated cell counts. TCRdb keeps only in-frame clones here, not all; method: immunoSEQ multiplex PCR. D and trimming come from the DNA, and the V and J calls and clone size come from that table. The data hold more than 80,000 clones, with approximately 84% observed a single time. V and J are TRBV3-1 (or the pseudogene TRBV3-2) and TRBJ1-2; a weak D match, TRBD1 (5 bases). The source is a woman between 55 and 75 years old with acute or convalescent COVID-19. The sample consisted of peripheral blood. The CDR3 loop is CASSQEGGSYGYTF. The CDR3 nucleotides read TGTGCCAGCAGCCAAGAGGGGGGATCCTATGGCTACACCTTC.